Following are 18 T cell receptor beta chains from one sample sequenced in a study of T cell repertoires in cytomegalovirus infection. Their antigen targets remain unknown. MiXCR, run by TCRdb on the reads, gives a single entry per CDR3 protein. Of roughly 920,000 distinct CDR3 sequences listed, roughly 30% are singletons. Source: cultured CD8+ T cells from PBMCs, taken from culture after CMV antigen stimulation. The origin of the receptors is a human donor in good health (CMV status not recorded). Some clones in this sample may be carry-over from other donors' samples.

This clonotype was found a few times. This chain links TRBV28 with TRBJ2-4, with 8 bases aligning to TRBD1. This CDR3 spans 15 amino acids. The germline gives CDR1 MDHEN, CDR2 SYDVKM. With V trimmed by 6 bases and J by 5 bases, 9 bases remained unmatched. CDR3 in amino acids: CASRWTGYTQNIQYF. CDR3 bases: TGTGCCAGCAGATGGACAGGGTATACCCAAAACATTCAGTACTTC.

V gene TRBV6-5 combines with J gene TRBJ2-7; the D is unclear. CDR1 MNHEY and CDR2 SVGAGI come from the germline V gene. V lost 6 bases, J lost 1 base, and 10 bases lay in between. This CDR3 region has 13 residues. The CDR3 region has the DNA TGTGCCAGCAGAGCGTTATCGTCCTACGAGCAGTACGTC. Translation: CASRALSSYEQYV.

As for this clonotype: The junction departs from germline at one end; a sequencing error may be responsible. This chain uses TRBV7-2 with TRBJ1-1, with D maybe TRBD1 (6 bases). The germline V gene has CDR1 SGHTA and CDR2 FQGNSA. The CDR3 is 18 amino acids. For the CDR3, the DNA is TGTGCCAGCAGCCCAGGGGCTCGAGCTGTTGGTCTGAACACTGAAGCTTTATTT. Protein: CASSPGARAVGLNTEALF.

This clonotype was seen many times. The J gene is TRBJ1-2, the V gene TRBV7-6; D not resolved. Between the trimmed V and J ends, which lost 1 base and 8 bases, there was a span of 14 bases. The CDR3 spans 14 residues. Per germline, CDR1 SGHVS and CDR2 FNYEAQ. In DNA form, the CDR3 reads TGTGCCAGCAGCTTAGGGTACACCTTGGAAGGCTACACCTTC. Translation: CASSLGYTLEGYTF.

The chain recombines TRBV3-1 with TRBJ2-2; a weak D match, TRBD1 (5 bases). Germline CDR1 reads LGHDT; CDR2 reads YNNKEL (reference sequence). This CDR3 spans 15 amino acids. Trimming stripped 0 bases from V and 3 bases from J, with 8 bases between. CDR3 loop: CASSQETRDTGELFF. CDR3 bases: TGTGCCAGCAGCCAAGAGACCAGGGACACCGGGGAGCTGTTTTTT.

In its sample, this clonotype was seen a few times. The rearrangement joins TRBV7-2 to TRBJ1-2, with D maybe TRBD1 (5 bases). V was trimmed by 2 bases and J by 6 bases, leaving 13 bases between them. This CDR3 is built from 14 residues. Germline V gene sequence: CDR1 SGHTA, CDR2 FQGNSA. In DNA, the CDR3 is TGTGCCAGCAGCTTAATGGTAGGGACCCATGGCTACACCTTC. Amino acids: CASSLMVGTHGYTF.

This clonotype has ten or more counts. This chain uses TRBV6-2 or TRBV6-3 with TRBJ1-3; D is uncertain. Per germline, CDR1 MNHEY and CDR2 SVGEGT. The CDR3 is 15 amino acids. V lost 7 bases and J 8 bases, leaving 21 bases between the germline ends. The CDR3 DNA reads TGTGCCAGCACCCCCGTCGCGCCCGGGAGGGACACCATATATTTT. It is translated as CASTPVAPGRDTIYF.

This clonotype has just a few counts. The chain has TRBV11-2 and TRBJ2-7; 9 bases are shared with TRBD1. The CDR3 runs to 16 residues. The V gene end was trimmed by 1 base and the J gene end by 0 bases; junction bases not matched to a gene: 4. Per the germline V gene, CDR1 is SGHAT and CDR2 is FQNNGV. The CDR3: CASSLVWDRDSYEQYF. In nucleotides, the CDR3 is TGTGCCAGCAGCTTAGTCTGGGACAGGGACTCCTACGAGCAGTACTTC.

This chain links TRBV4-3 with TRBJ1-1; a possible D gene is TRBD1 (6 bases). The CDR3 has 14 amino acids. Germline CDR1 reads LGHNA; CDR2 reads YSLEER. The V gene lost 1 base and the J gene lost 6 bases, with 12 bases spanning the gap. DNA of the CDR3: TGCGCCAGCAGCCAAGTAGATGGGGGGCCTGAAGCTTTCTTT. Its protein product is CASSQVDGGPEAFF.

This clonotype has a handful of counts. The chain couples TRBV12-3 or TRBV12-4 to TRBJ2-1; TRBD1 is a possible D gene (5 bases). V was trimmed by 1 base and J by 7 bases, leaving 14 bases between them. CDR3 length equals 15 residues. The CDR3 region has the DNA TGTGCCAGCAGTTTAGGGCAGGGAAAGAAAAATGAGCAGTTCTTC. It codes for CASSLGQGKKNEQFF.

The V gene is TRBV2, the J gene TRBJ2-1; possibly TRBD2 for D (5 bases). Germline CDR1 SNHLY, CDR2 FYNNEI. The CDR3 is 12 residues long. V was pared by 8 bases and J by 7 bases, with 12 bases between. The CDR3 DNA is TGTGCCAGCCGGGCCCGGAGGAATGAGCAGTTCTTC. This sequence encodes CASRARRNEQFF.

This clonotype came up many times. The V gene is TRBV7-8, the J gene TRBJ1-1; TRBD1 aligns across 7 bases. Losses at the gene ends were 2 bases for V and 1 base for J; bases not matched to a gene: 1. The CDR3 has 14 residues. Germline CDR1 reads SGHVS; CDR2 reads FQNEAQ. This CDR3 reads CASSLRTGNTEAFF. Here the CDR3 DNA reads TGTGCCAGCAGCTTACGGACAGGGAACACTGAAGCTTTCTTT.

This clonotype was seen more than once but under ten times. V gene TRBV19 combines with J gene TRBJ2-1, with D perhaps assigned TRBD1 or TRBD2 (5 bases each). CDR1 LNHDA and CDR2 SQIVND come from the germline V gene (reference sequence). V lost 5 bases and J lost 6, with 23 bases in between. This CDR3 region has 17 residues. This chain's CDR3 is CASSAPTGTPGTNEQFF. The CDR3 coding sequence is TGTGCCAGTAGTGCTCCTACCGGGACCCCAGGAACCAATGAGCAGTTCTTC.

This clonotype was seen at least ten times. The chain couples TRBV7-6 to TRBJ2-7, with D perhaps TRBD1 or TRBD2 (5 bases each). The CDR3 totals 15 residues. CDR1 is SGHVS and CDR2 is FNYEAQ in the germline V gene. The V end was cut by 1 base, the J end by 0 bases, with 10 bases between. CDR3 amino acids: CASSLEAGSSYEQYF. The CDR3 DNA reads TGTGCCAGCAGCTTAGAGGCAGGGAGCTCCTACGAGCAGTACTTC.

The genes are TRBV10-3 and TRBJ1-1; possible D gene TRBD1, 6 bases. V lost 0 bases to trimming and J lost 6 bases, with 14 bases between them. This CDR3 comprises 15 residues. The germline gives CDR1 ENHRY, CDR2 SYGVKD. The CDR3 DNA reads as TGTGCCATCAGTGAGTCGGGCAGGGGAGTACCTGAAGCTTTCTTT. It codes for CAISESGRGVPEAFF.

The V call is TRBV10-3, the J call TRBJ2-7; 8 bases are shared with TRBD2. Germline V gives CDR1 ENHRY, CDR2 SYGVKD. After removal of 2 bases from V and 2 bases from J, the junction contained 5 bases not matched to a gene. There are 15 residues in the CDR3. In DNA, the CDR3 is TGTGCCATCAGTGAGCCGGGGGGGACCCCCTACGAGCAGTACTTC. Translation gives CAISEPGGTPYEQYF.

In nucleotides, the CDR3 is TGTGCCAGCAGCTTAAAAGGACAGGGACATGAATATGGCTACACCTTC. Protein product: CASSLKGQGHEYGYTF. This chain links TRBV7-3 with TRBJ1-2; TRBD1 matches at 8 bases. The junction had 9 bases not matched to a gene; V was cut back by 1 base and J by 5 bases. This CDR3 has 16 amino acids. Germline V gene lookup returns CDR1 SGHTA and CDR2 FQGTGA. The whole variable domain, remainder taken from reference TRBV7-3 and TRBJ1-2, is GAGVSQTPSNKVTEKGKYVELRCDPISGHTALYWYRQSLGQGPEFLIYFQGTGAADDSGLPNDRFFAVRPEGSVSTLKIQRTERGDSAVYLCASSLKGQGHEYGYTFGSGTRLTVV.

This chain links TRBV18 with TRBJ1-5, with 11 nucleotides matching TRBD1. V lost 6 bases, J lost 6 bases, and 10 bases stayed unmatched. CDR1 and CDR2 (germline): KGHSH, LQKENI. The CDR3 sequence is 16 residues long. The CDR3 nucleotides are TGTGCCAGCTCGGGCGAGGACAGGGGGCTTTTTCAGCCCCAGCATTTT. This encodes CASSGEDRGLFQPQHF.